This TCR beta chain originates from a study of T-cell reconstitution after alpha-beta-depleted transplantation in children. Unique molecular identifiers were incorporated into the prepared TCRbeta library. MiXCR was run by TCRdb on the PCR reads, yielding one entry per CDR3 protein. Of about 830,000 distinct CDR3 sequences in the sample, roughly 15% were seen once. This clonotype was seen a handful of times. CDR3 length equals 15 residues. Trimming cost V 4 bases and J 5 bases, with 15 bases left between them. The germline CDR1 and CDR2 sequences are MGHRA and YSYEKL. The TCR was taken from a male patient between 5 and 17 years old who had a stem cell transplant for acute lymphoblastic leukemia, so the T cells may come from the graft donor. The chain employs TRBV4-1 and TRBJ2-4; D possibly uses TRBD1 or TRBD2 (6 bases each). The source material was PBMCs, mostly from graft donor cells, sampled 360 days after TCRalphabeta/CD19-depleted stem cell transplant. This chain's CDR3 is CASSPLGGGQNIQYF. The CDR3 DNA follows: TGCGCCAGCAGCCCCTTAGGGGGAGGCCAAAACATTCAGTACTTC.